The 7 T cell receptor beta chains below come from one sample, sequenced in a study of blood T cell repertoires in COVID-19. Method: immunoSEQ multiplex PCR; TCRdb's copy keeps in-frame clones and lacks some. The sample lists 120,000 to 150,000 clones; over 60% were seen once. Sequenced sample: peripheral blood. The receptors here all came from a man aged 45-60 years with acute or convalescent COVID-19.

The chain is built from TRBV2 and TRBJ2-5; 9 positions agree with TRBD1. Germline CDR1 SNHLY, CDR2 FYNNEI. The CDR3 contains 15 residues. Trimming cost V 3 bases and J 1 base; bases outside gene matches: 3. In DNA, the CDR3 is TGTGCCAGCAGTGAGGACAGGGGTGGCCAAGAGACCCAGTACTTC. It translates to CASSEDRGGQETQYF.

This clone was recorded at least ten times. The chain joins TRBV6-5 to TRBJ2-5, with D possibly TRBD2 on 5 matching bases. This CDR3 has 13 amino acids. V dropped 5 bases and J dropped 3 bases, with 10 bases sitting between them. Germline V gene lookup returns CDR1 MNHEY and CDR2 SVGAGI. The CDR3 DNA reads TGTGCCAGCAGTATGTCCGGGGAAGAGACCCAGTACTTC. As protein: CASSMSGEETQYF.

Comment on this clone: The identical CDR3 is also encoded by other nucleotide sequences in the sample. V usage is TRBV3-1 (or the pseudogene TRBV3-2) and J usage is TRBJ2-2, with D maybe TRBD2 (6 bases). Trimming removed 4 bases at V and 7 bases at J, with 10 bases between. CDR3 length: 13 residues. CDR1 is LGHDT, CDR2 YNNKEL, per germline (reference sequence). The CDR3 sequence: CASSLRGSGELFF. CDR3 nucleotide sequence: TGTGCCAGCAGCCTCCGGGGGAGCGGGGAGCTGTTTTTT.

This clone was recorded only once. The rearrangement uses TRBV24-1 and TRBJ2-1; D is possibly TRBD1 (6 bases). The CDR3 sequence is 15 residues long. Germline V CDR1 and CDR2: KGHDR, SFDVKD. Trimming shortened V by 3 bases and J by 6 bases, and 14 bases separated the two germline ends. CDR3 loop: CATSDPQGLGNEQFF. The CDR3 DNA reads TGTGCCACCAGTGATCCCCAGGGGTTAGGCAATGAGCAGTTCTTC.

The chain employs TRBV5-1 and TRBJ2-7; 9 bases fit TRBD1. The CDR3 is 13 amino acids. After removal of 0 bases from V and 7 bases from J, the junction contained 2 bases not matched to a gene. Germline lookup yields CDR1 SGHRS and CDR2 YFSETQ. The CDR3 DNA reads as TGCGCCAGCAGCTTGGACGGGACAGGGGAGCAGTACGTC. Amino acid sequence: CASSLDGTGEQYV.

V is TRBV24-1 and J is TRBJ2-3, with D maybe TRBD2 (6 bases). V dropped 4 bases and J dropped 0 bases, with 16 bases sitting between them. The CDR3 spans 17 residues. The germline CDR1 and CDR2 sequences are KGHDR and SFDVKD. CDR3 bases: TGTGCCACCAGTGACCCAAAGAGGCGGGGAAGCACAGATACGCAGTATTTT. Translated: CATSDPKRRGSTDTQYF.

V is TRBV29-1 and J is TRBJ1-5; D perhaps matches TRBD1 (5 bases). Germline values: CDR1 SQVTM, CDR2 ANQGSEA. The CDR3 runs 13 residues. Between the trimmed V and J ends, which lost 4 bases and 3 bases, there was a span of 10 bases. This CDR3 is CSVAQTVNQPQHF. CDR3 in DNA: TGCAGCGTTGCTCAGACAGTCAATCAGCCCCAGCATTTT.